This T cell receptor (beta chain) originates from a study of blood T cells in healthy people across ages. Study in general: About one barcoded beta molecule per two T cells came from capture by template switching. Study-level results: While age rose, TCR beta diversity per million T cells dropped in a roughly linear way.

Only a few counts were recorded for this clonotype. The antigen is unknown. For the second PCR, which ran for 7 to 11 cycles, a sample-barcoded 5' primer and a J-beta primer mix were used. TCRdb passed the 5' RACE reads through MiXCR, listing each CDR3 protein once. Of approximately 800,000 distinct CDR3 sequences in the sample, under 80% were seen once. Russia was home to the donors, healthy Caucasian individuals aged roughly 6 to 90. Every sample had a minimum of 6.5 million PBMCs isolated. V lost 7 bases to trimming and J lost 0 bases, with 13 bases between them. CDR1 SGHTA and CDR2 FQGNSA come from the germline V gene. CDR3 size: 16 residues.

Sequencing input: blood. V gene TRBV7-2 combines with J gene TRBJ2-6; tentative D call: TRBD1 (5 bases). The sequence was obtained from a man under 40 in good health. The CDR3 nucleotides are TGTGCCAGCACTCCCGGACAAAACTCTGGGGCCAACGTCCTGACTTTC. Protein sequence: CASTPGQNSGANVLTF.